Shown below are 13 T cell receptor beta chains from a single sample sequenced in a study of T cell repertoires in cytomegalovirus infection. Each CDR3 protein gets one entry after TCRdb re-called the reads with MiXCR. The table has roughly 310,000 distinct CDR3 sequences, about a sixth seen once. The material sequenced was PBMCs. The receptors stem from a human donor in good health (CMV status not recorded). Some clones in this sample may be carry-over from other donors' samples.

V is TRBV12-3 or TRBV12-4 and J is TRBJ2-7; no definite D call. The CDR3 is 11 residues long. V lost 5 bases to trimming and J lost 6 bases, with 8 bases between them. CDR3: CASSLMGEQYF. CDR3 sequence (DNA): TGTGCCAGCAGTCTCATGGGCGAGCAGTACTTC.

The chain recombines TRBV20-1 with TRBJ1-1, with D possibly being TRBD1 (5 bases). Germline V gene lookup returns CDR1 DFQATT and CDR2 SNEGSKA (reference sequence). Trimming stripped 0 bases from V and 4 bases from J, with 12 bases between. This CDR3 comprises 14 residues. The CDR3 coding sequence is TGCAGTGCTAGAGAAGCGGGGGGAAGCACTGAAGCTTTCTTT. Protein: CSAREAGGSTEAFF.

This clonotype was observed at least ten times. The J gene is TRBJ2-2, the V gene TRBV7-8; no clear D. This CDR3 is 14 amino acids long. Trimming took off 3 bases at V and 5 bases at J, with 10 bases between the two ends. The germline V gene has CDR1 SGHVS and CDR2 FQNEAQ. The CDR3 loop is CASSFREETGELFF. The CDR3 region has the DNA TGTGCCAGCAGCTTTCGAGAAGAGACCGGGGAGCTGTTTTTT.

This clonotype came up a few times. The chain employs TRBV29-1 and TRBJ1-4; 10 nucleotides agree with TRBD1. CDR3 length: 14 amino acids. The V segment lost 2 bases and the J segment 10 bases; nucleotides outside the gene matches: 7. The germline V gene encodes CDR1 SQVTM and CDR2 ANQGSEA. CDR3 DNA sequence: TGCAGCGTTGAACCTCTGACAGGGGGCGGAAAACTGTTTTTT. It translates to CSVEPLTGGGKLFF.

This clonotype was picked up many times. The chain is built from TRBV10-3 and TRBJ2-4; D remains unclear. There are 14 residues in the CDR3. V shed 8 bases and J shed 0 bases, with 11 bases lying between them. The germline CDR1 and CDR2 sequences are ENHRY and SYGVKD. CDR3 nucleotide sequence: TGTGCCATCGGTCCCTCGGCAGCCAAAAACATTCAGTACTTC. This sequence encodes CAIGPSAAKNIQYF.

The CDR3 loop reads CASSSTGVGETQYF. For the CDR3, the DNA is TGTGCCAGCAGTTCAACGGGGGTCGGAGAGACCCAGTACTTC. The chain is built from TRBV28 and TRBJ2-5; D possibly corresponds to TRBD2 (6 bases). The CDR3 is 14 amino acids. V lost 4 bases, J lost 4 bases, and 13 bases lay in between. Germline CDR1 is MDHEN and CDR2 is SYDVKM.

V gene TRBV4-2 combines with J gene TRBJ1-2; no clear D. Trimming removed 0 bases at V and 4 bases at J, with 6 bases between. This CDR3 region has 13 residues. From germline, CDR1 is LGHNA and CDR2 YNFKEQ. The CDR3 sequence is CASSQEVGYGYTF. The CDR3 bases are TGTGCCAGCAGCCAAGAAGTTGGCTATGGCTACACCTTC.

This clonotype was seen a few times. The CDR3 region is CASSSFPSEDTQYF. The CDR3 bases are TGTGCCAGCAGTTCATTCCCTTCGGAAGATACGCAGTATTTT. The gene calls are TRBV12-3 or TRBV12-4 and TRBJ2-3; no clear D. The CDR3 sequence is 14 residues long. Deletions cut 4 bases from V and 5 bases from J, with 13 bases between.

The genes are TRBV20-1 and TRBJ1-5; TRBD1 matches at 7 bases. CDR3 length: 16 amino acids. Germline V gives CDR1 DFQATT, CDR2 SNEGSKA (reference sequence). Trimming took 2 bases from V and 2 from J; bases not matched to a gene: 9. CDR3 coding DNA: TGCAGTGCTAGACAACCTCAGGGGACAGGCAATCAGCCCCAGCATTTT. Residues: CSARQPQGTGNQPQHF.

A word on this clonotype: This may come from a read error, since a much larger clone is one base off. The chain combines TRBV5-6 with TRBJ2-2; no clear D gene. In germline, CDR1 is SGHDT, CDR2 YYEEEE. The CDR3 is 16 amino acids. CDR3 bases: TGTGCCAGCAGCTTAGGGTTGGCCCTCAACAACGGGGAGCTGTTTTTT. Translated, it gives CASSLGLALNNGELFF.

Here the CDR3 DNA reads TGTGCCAGCAGGGATTCGACCACCGGGGAGCTGTTTTTT. Its translation is CASRDSTTGELFF. The chain uses TRBV12-3 or TRBV12-4 and TRBJ2-2; D is undetermined. V was cut by 6 bases and J by 4 bases, with 9 bases left in between. This CDR3 has 13 amino acids.

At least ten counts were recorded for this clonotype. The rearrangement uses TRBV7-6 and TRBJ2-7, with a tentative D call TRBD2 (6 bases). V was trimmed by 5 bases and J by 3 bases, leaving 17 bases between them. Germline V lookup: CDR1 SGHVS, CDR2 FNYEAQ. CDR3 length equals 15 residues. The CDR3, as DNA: TGTGCCAGCAGCCCCCGCCGGGTGCGGGGCTACGAGCAGTACTTC. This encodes CASSPRRVRGYEQYF.

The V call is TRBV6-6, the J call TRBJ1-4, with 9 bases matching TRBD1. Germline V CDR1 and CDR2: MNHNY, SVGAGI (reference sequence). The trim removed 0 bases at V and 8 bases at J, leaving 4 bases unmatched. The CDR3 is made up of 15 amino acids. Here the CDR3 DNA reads TGTGCCAGCAGTTACTCGGGGACAGGGAGGGAAAAACTGTTTTTT. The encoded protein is CASSYSGTGREKLFF.